This is a list of T cell receptor beta chains from one sample in a study of blood T cell repertoires in COVID-19. Sequenced by immunoSEQ multiplex PCR; TCRdb stores in-frame clones only, minus some. The sample shows 200,000 or so clones, under 90% of them seen only once. The sample consisted of peripheral blood. The receptors were sampled from a man older than 75 with acute or convalescent COVID-19. Each CDR3 is given with its conserved first and last residue. The D gene is left open where the match is weak. Some rows have no size entry. The others give once, few or many, or a class for an expanded clone.

>TRBV9|.|TRBJ2-1|.
TGTGCCAGCAGCGTAGTAGCGGAGGGTGGTGGTGAGCAGTTCTTC
CASSVVAEGGGEQFF
>TRBV5-1|.|TRBJ2-1|.
TGCGCCAGCAGCTGGATAATCGGGAATGAGCAGTTCTTC
CASSWIIGNEQFF
>TRBV12-3/TRBV12-4|.|TRBJ1-2|.
TGTGCCAGCAGAACGGTCGCTGGCTACACCTTC
CASRTVAGYTF
>TRBV6-5|.|TRBJ1-3|.
TGTGCCAGCTATTTAAACACCATATATTTT
CASYLNTIYF
>TRBV10-3|TRBD1|TRBJ1-5|.
TGTGCCATCAGTAGTACAGGGGTAAATCAGCCCCAGCATTTT
CAISSTGVNQPQHF
>TRBV11-1|.|TRBJ2-3|.
TGTGCCAGCAGCTTAGCGCCAGGCCCCGGTCCAGATACGCAGTATTTT
CASSLAPGPGPDTQYF
>TRBV7-2|TRBD2|TRBJ2-1|once
TGTGCCAGCAGCTTACTTTGGGCAGGACTAGCAAACAATGAGCAGTTCTTC
CASSLLWAGLANNEQFF
>TRBV12-3/TRBV12-4|TRBD1|TRBJ1-1|.
TGTGCCACCTCGGACAGGTTGACTGAAGCTTTCTTT
CATSDRLTEAFF
>TRBV19|.|TRBJ2-4|.
TGTGCCAGTAGTATAGATCTAGCCAGAGTAGCCAAAAACATTCAGTACTTC
CASSIDLARVAKNIQYF
>TRBV7-2|.|TRBJ1-6|.
TGTGCCAGCAGCTTAGCACAGTATAATTCACCCCTCCACTTT
CASSLAQYNSPLHF
>TRBV28|TRBD1|TRBJ1-6|.
TGTGCCAGCAGAGAAGGACAGGGCCCCCTCCACTTT
CASREGQGPLHF
>TRBV15|TRBD2|TRBJ2-2|.
TGTGCCACAAAACGAGCGGGAGGGCCAGCCGGGGAGCTGTTTTTT
CATKRAGGPAGELFF
>TRBV29-1|.|TRBJ1-4|.
TGCAGCGTTACTTCAGGGGCAGGCGGTGAAAAACTGTTTTTT
CSVTSGAGGEKLFF
>TRBV7-2|TRBD1|TRBJ1-1|.
TGTGCCAGCAGCTTCTCCCGGGACAGGGGAACTGAAGCTTTCTTT
CASSFSRDRGTEAFF
>TRBV11-2|.|TRBJ1-6|.
TGTGCCAGCAGCTTAGGACAGGTCGACAGCTCCTATAATTCACCCCTCCACTTT
CASSLGQVDSSYNSPLHF
>TRBV6-6|.|TRBJ2-3|.
TGTGCCAGCAGTTCGCTACTTGCCACAGATACGCAGTATTTT
CASSSLLATDTQYF
>TRBV7-9|.|TRBJ2-3|.
TGTGCCAGCAGCTTAACAGGGCCAGATACGCAGTATTTT
CASSLTGPDTQYF
>TRBV30|.|TRBJ1-5|few
TGTGCCTGGAGTGTGAGTCAGGGGCTATTCAATCAGCCCCAGCATTTT
CAWSVSQGLFNQPQHF
>TRBV5-4|.|TRBJ2-7|.
TGTGCCAGCAGCCAAGACTACTCCTACGAGCAGTACTTC
CASSQDYSYEQYF
>TRBV28|.|TRBJ1-2|.
TGTGCCAGCAGTTTCGGCGGTTTTAACTATGGCTACACCTTC
CASSFGGFNYGYTF
>TRBV18|.|TRBJ1-2|few
TGTGCCAGCTCACCGTTGTCCGGGGACTATGGCTACACCTTC
CASSPLSGDYGYTF
>TRBV3-1/TRBV3-2|.|TRBJ2-2|.
TGTGCCAGCAGCCGCCGGGACTCCGGCGGGGAGCTGTTTTTT
CASSRRDSGGELFF
>TRBV4-3|TRBD1|TRBJ1-6|few
TGCGCCAGCAGCCAATCCATTGGGACAGATTATAATTCACCCCTCCACTTT
CASSQSIGTDYNSPLHF
>TRBV27|.|TRBJ2-7|.
TGTGCCAGCAGTGCCCAGGTTACAGGAGCCCAGTACTTC
CASSAQVTGAQYF
>TRBV19|TRBD1|TRBJ2-3|once
TGTGCCAGTAGTCTTGGCCAAGGGGGCCCAGATACGCAGTATTTT
CASSLGQGGPDTQYF
>TRBV7-2|.|TRBJ1-1|.
TGTGCCAGCAGCCTTAGGGGAGGGACTGAAGCTTTCTTT
CASSLRGGTEAFF
>TRBV4-1|.|TRBJ1-2|.
TGCGCCAGCAGCCAAGAGACAGGCAGTGGCTACACCTTC
CASSQETGSGYTF
>TRBV18|.|TRBJ2-6|.
TGTGCCAGCTCAGGGGCCTCTGGGGCCAACGTCCTGACTTTC
CASSGASGANVLTF
>TRBV27|.|TRBJ1-3|once
TGTGCCAGCAGCCGGAGACGGGATCTCTCTGGAAACACCATATATTTT
CASSRRRDLSGNTIYF
>TRBV11-3|.|TRBJ1-2|.
TGTGCCAGCAGCGTTAATGAGGGCTATGGCTACACCTTC
CASSVNEGYGYTF
>TRBV10-2|.|TRBJ2-2|.
TGCGCCAGCAGTGAGCTGTTGAGGGCCGGGGAGCTGTTTTTT
CASSELLRAGELFF
>TRBV7-3|TRBD1|TRBJ1-1|few
TGTGCCAGCAGCGCCGGGACAGCGAACACTGAAGCTTTCTTT
CASSAGTANTEAFF
>TRBV4-3|.|TRBJ2-6|few
TGCGCCAGCAGCCAGCAGCACGGGATTACGGGGGCCAACGTCCTGACTTTC
CASSQQHGITGANVLTF
>TRBV3-1/TRBV3-2|TRBD2|TRBJ2-1|once
TGTGCCAGCAGCCAAGATCGCGGGGGTCGTACGAGCAATGAGCAGTTCTTC
CASSQDRGGRTSNEQFF
>TRBV30|.|TRBJ1-5|.
TGTGCCTGGACCGACGGGAATCAGCCCCAGCATTTT
CAWTDGNQPQHF
>TRBV28|TRBD1|TRBJ2-3|.
TGTGCCAGCAGACTACGGACAGGTTTTAGCACAGATACGCAGTATTTT
CASRLRTGFSTDTQYF
>TRBV28|.|TRBJ1-1|many
TGTGCCAGCAGTTTTCAGACAACGAACACTGAAGCTTTCTTT
CASSFQTTNTEAFF
>TRBV28|.|TRBJ1-5|.
TGTGCCAGCAGTTTCGCAGGGAATCAGCCCCAGCATTTT
CASSFAGNQPQHF
>TRBV5-1|TRBD1|TRBJ1-1|.
TGCGCCAGCAGCTTGACAGGGGATGGAAGAAGGACTGAAGCTTTCTTT
CASSLTGDGRRTEAFF
>TRBV24-1|.|TRBJ2-3|.
TGTGCCACCAGTGACGACAGGCTAGGGATTACAGATACGCAGTATTTT
CATSDDRLGITDTQYF
>TRBV15|TRBD1|TRBJ2-7|.
TGTGCCACCAGCAGAGATAGGGGGACAGGGCTTGAGCAGTACTTC
CATSRDRGTGLEQYF
>TRBV16|.|TRBJ1-5|.
TGTGCCAGCAGCCCAAACAGGGGCAATCAGCCCCAGCATTTT
CASSPNRGNQPQHF
>TRBV4-3|TRBD2|TRBJ2-3|.
TGCGCCAGCAGCCAAGATCTAGCGGGCACAGATACGCAGTATTTT
CASSQDLAGTDTQYF
>TRBV28|.|TRBJ1-4|.
TGTGCCAGCAGTTTACCTCTCGGCCGGGTAGGAACTAATGAAAAACTGTTTTTT
CASSLPLGRVGTNEKLFF
>TRBV15|TRBD1|TRBJ1-4|once
TGTGCCACCAGCAGAGAAGAGTGGTACAGGGGGCACCTTCCCGCTGAAAAACTGTTTTTT
CATSREEWYRGHLPAEKLFF
>TRBV24-1|.|TRBJ2-2|.
TGTGCCACCTCCCCCCGCGTCCTAGCCGCTCCCGGGGAGCTGTTTTTT
CATSPRVLAAPGELFF
>TRBV18|.|TRBJ1-2|few
TGTGCCAGCTCACCACCGGTCGCAGGGCCCGTTAACTATGGCTACACCTTC
CASSPPVAGPVNYGYTF
>TRBV6-5|.|TRBJ1-1|.
TGTACCAGCAGTTCCAGTGGGGAGGTGAACACTGAAGCTTTCTTT
CTSSSSGEVNTEAFF
>TRBV4-3|.|TRBJ1-1|.
TGCGCCAGCAGCCAAGAATTAAGGACTCAGAGGGACACTGAAGCTTTCTTT
CASSQELRTQRDTEAFF
>TRBV11-2|TRBD1|TRBJ2-3|.
TGTGCCAGCAGCCGCCTGACAGGGCATATGGGGGATACGCAGTATTTT
CASSRLTGHMGDTQYF